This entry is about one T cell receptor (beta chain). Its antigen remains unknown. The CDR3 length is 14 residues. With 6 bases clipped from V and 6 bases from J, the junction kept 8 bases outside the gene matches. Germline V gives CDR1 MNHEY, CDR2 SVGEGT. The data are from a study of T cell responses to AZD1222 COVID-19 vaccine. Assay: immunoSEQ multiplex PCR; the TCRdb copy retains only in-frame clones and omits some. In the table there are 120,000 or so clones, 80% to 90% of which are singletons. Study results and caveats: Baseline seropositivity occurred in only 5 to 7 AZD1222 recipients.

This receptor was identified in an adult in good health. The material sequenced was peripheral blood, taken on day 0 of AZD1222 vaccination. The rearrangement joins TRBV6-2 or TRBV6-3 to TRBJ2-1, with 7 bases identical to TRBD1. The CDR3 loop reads CASSRDRNLNEQFF. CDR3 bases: TGTGCCAGCAGCCGGGACAGAAACCTCAATGAGCAGTTCTTC.